The sequence of this TCR beta chain was determined in a study of T cell repertoires in cytomegalovirus infection. Whole-study findings and limits: There were HLA-C-restricted CMV-specific TCR beta clonotypes dominating the ex vivo response. CMV carriers having the relevant HLA were flagged by cumulative public TCR beta family frequency.

Concerning this clonotype: Antigen specificity is unknown. This sequence may be a read error, since a much larger clone differs from it by one base.

TCRdb reprocessed the reads with MiXCR, giving one entry per CDR3 protein. The top ten clones hold 2.5% to 3% of a sample with some 180,000 distinct CDR3 sequences, roughly a fifth of them seen once. The sequencing sample was made of PBMCs. This receptor was obtained from a human donor in good health (CMV status not recorded). Some clones in this sample may be carry-over from other donors' samples.

Here the CDR3 reads CSASGQGSQETQYF. The CDR3 DNA sequence: TGCAGTGCGAGCGGACAGGGGTCACAAGAGACCCAGTACTTC. V and J are TRBV20-1 and TRBJ2-5; 9 nucleotides agree with TRBD1. V was clipped by 6 bases and J by 2 bases; unmatched bases: 7. This CDR3 has 14 amino acids. Germline CDR1 and CDR2: DFQATT and SNEGSKA (reference sequence).